This TCR beta chain came from a study of T-cell reconstitution after alpha-beta-depleted transplantation in children. The study's findings and limits: At day 60, the high TCRbeta diversity found in some patients originated from recipient T cells and thymic progenitors that had survived. It was reported that alpha-beta T cells came from several hundred expanded graft clones (about two months after transplant). The authors attributed T-cell counts and diversity one year after transplant mostly to newly produced T cells.

The sample holds a few counts of this clonotype. Its antigen is not identified. Preparation of the TCRbeta library was carried out with unique molecular identifiers. TCRdb independently ran MiXCR on the PCR reads; one entry per CDR3 protein. Of 800,000 to 1,000,000 distinct CDR3 sequences detected, 25% to 35% appear once; the ten largest clones hold over 25%. This CDR3 comprises 11 residues. Trimming removed 7 bases from V and 9 bases from J, with 10 bases in between. Per germline, CDR1 ENHRY and CDR2 SYGVKD. Sequencing was performed on PBMCs, mostly from graft donor cells, taken 360 days after TCRalphabeta/CD19-depleted stem cell transplant. The receptor's source is a boy younger than two who had a stem cell transplant for SCID, so the T cells may come from the graft donor. This chain joins TRBV10-3 and TRBJ2-1; maybe TRBD1 (6 bases). CDR3 sequence reads: CAINRGGEQFF. The CDR3 DNA is TGTGCCATCAATCGAGGGGGTGAGCAGTTCTTC.